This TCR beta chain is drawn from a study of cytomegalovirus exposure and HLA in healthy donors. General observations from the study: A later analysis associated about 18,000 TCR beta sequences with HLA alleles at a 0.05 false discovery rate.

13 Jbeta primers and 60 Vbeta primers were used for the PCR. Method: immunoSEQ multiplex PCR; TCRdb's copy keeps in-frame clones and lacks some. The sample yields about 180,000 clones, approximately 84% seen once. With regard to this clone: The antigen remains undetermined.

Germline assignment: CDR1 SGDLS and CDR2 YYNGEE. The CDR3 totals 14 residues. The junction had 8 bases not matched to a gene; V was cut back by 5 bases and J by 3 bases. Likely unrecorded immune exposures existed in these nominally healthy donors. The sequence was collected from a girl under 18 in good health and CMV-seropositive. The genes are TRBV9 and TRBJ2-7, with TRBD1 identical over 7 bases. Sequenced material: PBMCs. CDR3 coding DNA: TGTGCCAGCAGTCCACGGGACAGATACTACGAGCAGTACTTC. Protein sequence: CASSPRDRYYEQYF.